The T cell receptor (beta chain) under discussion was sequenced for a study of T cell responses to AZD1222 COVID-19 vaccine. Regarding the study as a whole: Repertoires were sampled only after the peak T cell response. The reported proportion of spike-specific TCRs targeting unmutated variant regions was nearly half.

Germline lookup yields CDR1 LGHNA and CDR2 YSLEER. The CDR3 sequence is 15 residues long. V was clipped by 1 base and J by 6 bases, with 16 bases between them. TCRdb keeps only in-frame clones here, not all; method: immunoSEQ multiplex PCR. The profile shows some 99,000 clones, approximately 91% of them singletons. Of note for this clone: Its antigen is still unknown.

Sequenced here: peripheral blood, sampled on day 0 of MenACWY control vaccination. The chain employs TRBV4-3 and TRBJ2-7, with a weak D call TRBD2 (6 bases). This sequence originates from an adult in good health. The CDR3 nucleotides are TGCGCCAGCAGCCAAGCTCCGGGACTGCGCTCCGAGCAGTACTTC. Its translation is CASSQAPGLRSEQYF.